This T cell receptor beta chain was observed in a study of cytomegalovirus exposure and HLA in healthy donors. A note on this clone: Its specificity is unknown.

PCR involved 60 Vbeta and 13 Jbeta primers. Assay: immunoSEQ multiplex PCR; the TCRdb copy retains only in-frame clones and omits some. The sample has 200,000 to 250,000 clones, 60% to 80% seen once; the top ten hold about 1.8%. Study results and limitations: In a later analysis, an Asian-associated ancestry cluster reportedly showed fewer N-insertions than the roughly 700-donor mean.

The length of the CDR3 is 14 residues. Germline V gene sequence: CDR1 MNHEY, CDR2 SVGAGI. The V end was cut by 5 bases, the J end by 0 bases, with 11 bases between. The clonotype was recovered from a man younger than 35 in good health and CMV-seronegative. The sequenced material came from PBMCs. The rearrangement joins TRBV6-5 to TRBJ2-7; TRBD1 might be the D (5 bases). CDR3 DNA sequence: TGTGCCAGCAGTCACACAGGACCCTCCTACGAGCAGTACTTC. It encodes CASSHTGPSYEQYF.